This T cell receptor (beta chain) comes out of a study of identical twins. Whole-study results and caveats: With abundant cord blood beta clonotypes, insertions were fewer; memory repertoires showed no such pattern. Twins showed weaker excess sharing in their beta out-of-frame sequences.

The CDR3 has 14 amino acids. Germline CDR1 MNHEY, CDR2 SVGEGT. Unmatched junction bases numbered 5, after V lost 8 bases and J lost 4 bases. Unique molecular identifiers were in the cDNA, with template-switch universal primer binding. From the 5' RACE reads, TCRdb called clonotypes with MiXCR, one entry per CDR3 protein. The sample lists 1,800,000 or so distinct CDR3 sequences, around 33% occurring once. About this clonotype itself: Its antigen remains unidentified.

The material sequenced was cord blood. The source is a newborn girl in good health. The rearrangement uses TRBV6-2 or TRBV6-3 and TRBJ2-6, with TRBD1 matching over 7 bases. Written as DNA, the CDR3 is TGTGCCAGCCGACGACAGGGAGGGGCCAACGTCCTGACTTTC. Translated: CASRRQGGANVLTF.